A single TCR beta chain is shown here with its context. The antigen is undetermined. This sample was included in a study of CXCR3-negative and CXCR3-positive naive CD8 T cells. Study background: Roughly 140 million TRB reads were obtained in total, which works out to about 1.5 +/- 0.3 million per library.

Overall study findings and caveats: CXCR3-positive naive cells carried more hydrophobic TRB CDR3s than CXCR3-negative ones. Both naive subsets carried similar amounts of surface CD5, so TCR strength was inferred from TRB CDR3 properties.

Germline lookup yields CDR1 SSHAT and CDR2 FNYEAQ (reference sequence). This CDR3 contains 14 residues. CD45RO-CCR7+CD27+CD95- marked naive CD8+ T cells. Libraries were UMI-labeled 5' RACE TRB cDNA. TCRdb derives one entry per CDR3 protein from the 5' RACE reads, leaving out DNA. This sample's table has some 130,000 distinct CDR3 sequences. This chain links TRBV7-7 with TRBJ2-5. This clonotype originated in a human donor in good health. Some clones in this sample may be carry-over from other donors' samples. Sequencing was performed on naive CXCR3- CD8+ T cells from blood. Subset described: CD45RO-CCR7+CD27+CD95- naive CD8+ T cells lacking CXCR3 (TNR3-). The CDR3 reads CASSLGISQETQYF.